Listed below are T cell receptor beta chains from one sample, sequenced in a study of identical twins. TCRdb re-called the 5' RACE reads through MiXCR, storing one row per CDR3 protein. Seen here are some 320,000 distinct CDR3 sequences, approximately 13% observed once, and the top ten hold roughly 7%. These same data were also listed under a study on yellow fever vaccine responses in identical twins.

The sequencing input was CD8+ T cells sorted from blood. These receptors all stem from a woman in her late teens or twenties in good health. Each CDR3 is given with its conserved first and last residue. Each record gives: D gene, clone size, V gene, J gene, CDR3 protein, CDR3 DNA. A D gene is named only where the DNA matches it firmly. Clone size is shown for a subset of rows, as once, few, many or a class of expanded clone.

D: TRBD1
size: -
V: TRBV12-3/TRBV12-4
J: TRBJ2-4
CDR3: CASTQQRSGQGGIQYF
DNA: TGTGCCAGCACCCAACAACGGTCGGGACAGGGAGGCATTCAGTACTTC

D: -
size: few
V: TRBV20-1
J: TRBJ1-6
CDR3: CSASAYGWGTPTKDNSPLHF
DNA: TGCAGTGCTAGTGCTTACGGCTGGGGGACCCCGACCAAAGATAATTCACCCCTCCACTTT

D: TRBD1
size: many
V: TRBV4-2
J: TRBJ1-5
CDR3: CASSQDRATGYYEPQHF
DNA: TGTGCCAGCAGCCAAGATAGGGCGACAGGGTATTATGAGCCCCAGCATTTT

D: -
size: -
V: TRBV6-6
J: TRBJ1-1
CDR3: CASRYFGDSEAFF
DNA: TGTGCCAGCAGATACTTTGGCGACAGTGAAGCTTTCTTT

D: TRBD1
size: -
V: TRBV10-2
J: TRBJ1-2
CDR3: CASRGDRVEGYGYTF
DNA: TGCGCCAGCAGGGGGGACAGGGTCGAAGGCTATGGCTACACCTTC

D: TRBD1
size: -
V: TRBV28
J: TRBJ1-4
CDR3: CASYRRGPLATNEKLFF
DNA: TGTGCCAGCTACCGCAGGGGGCCTTTAGCAACTAATGAAAAACTGTTTTTT

D: TRBD1
size: -
V: TRBV20-1
J: TRBJ2-3
CDR3: CSATGDSSTDTQYF
DNA: TGCAGTGCCACAGGGGATTCGAGCACAGATACGCAGTATTTT

D: TRBD1
size: -
V: TRBV6-5
J: TRBJ2-5
CDR3: CASSYRGRAETQYF
DNA: TGTGCCAGCAGTTACAGGGGGCGCGCGGAGACCCAGTACTTC

D: -
size: -
V: TRBV7-8
J: TRBJ2-3
CDR3: CASSSVPRDTDTQYF
DNA: TGTGCCAGCAGCTCCGTGCCCAGGGACACAGATACGCAGTATTTT

D: TRBD1
size: -
V: TRBV20-1
J: TRBJ2-7
CDR3: CSAAGDSARLSYEQYF
DNA: TGCAGTGCTGCCGGGGACAGCGCACGTCTCTCCTACGAGCAGTACTTC

D: TRBD1
size: few
V: TRBV20-1
J: TRBJ2-7
CDR3: CSARARDRGYEQYF
DNA: TGCAGTGCTAGAGCCCGGGACAGGGGCTACGAGCAGTACTTC

D: TRBD2
size: -
V: TRBV20-1
J: TRBJ2-3
CDR3: CSADTSGRAERTDTQYF
DNA: TGCAGTGCAGATACTAGCGGGAGGGCCGAGAGGACAGATACGCAGTATTTT

D: -
size: few
V: TRBV13
J: TRBJ2-1
CDR3: CASSPTSKEQFF
DNA: TGTGCCAGCAGCCCGACTTCTAAAGAGCAGTTCTTC

D: TRBD2
size: many
V: TRBV6-1
J: TRBJ2-3
CDR3: CASSDLAGGPDTQYF
DNA: TGTGCCAGCAGTGATTTAGCGGGAGGGCCAGATACGCAGTATTTT

D: TRBD1
size: -
V: TRBV13
J: TRBJ2-5
CDR3: CVSSSGQGETQYF
DNA: TGTGTCAGCAGCTCGGGACAGGGCGAGACCCAGTACTTC

D: TRBD2
size: few
V: TRBV5-1
J: TRBJ2-1
CDR3: CASSSYVAGGPFRMNEQFF
DNA: TGCGCCAGCAGCTCCTACGTAGCGGGGGGGCCTTTTCGGATGAATGAGCAGTTCTTC

D: -
size: few
V: TRBV7-9
J: TRBJ1-1
CDR3: CASSNQRAGETEAFF
DNA: TGTGCCAGCAGCAACCAAAGGGCGGGAGAAACTGAAGCTTTCTTT

D: -
size: many
V: TRBV28
J: TRBJ2-1
CDR3: CASSKIVNEQFF
DNA: TGTGCCAGCAGTAAGATAGTGAATGAGCAGTTCTTC

D: -
size: -
V: TRBV7-9
J: TRBJ2-7
CDR3: CASSGGRTYEQYF
DNA: TGTGCCAGCAGCGGGGGACGGACCTACGAGCAGTACTTC

D: -
size: few
V: TRBV18
J: TRBJ2-1
CDR3: CASSPPGQFNEQFF
DNA: TGTGCCAGCTCACCACCAGGGCAGTTCAATGAGCAGTTCTTC

D: -
size: few
V: TRBV9
J: TRBJ2-3
CDR3: CASSDFGLTDTQYF
DNA: TGTGCCAGCAGCGACTTTGGACTAACAGATACGCAGTATTTT

D: -
size: -
V: TRBV4-1
J: TRBJ2-5
CDR3: CASSQGTIVGRETQYF
DNA: TGCGCCAGCAGCCAAGGGACGATCGTGGGGCGAGAGACCCAGTACTTC

D: -
size: -
V: TRBV11-3
J: TRBJ2-2
CDR3: CASSLEGLANTGELFF
DNA: TGTGCCAGCAGCTTAGAGGGATTAGCGAACACCGGGGAGCTGTTTTTT

D: TRBD1
size: many
V: TRBV7-9
J: TRBJ2-1
CDR3: CASSSRDRGYEQFF
DNA: TGTGCCAGCAGCTCCCGGGACAGGGGATATGAGCAGTTCTTC

D: -
size: many
V: TRBV27
J: TRBJ2-7
CDR3: CASSLSAEWRPYEQYF
DNA: TGTGCCAGCAGTTTATCAGCCGAGTGGCGACCCTACGAGCAGTACTTC

D: -
size: -
V: TRBV6-5
J: TRBJ2-5
CDR3: CASSYLRSETQYF
DNA: TGTGCCAGCAGTTACTTGCGTTCAGAGACCCAGTACTTC

D: -
size: few
V: TRBV7-8
J: TRBJ1-1
CDR3: CASSLQGTTEAFF
DNA: TGTGCCAGCAGCTTACAGGGAACCACTGAAGCTTTCTTT